This TCR beta chain was profiled in a study of T cells in Graves' hyperthyroidism and ophthalmopathy. The investigators amplified TCR beta CDR3 regions from RNA transcripts. In the first-round RT-PCR of the TCR CDR3, the HTBI primer set was used. MiXCR, run by TCRdb on the multiplex PCR reads, gives a single entry per CDR3 protein. This table has 250,000 to 350,000 distinct CDR3 sequences, over 15% appearing once. Germline CDR1 SGHTA, CDR2 FQGNSA. V trimming: 5 bases; J trimming: 9 bases; junction bases outside the gene matches: 18. The CDR3 sequence is 17 residues long. This clonotype appeared many times.

Sequences were obtained from blood. The TCR was taken from a woman aged 60-70 years with Graves' ophthalmopathy. The chain couples TRBV7-2 to TRBJ2-5; TRBD2 matches 10 bases. CDR3 DNA: TGTGCCAGCAGCGTCTCCCTAGCGGGGGTCGAGCAGGGGGCCCAGTACTTC. This sequence encodes CASSVSLAGVEQGAQYF. Using reference TRBV7-2 and TRBJ2-5 for the parts outside the CDR3, the full variable domain is GAGVSQSPSNKVTEKGKDVELRCDPISGHTALYWYRQSLGQGLEFLIYFQGNSAPDKSGLPSDRFSAERTGGSVSTLTIQRTQQEDSAVYLCASSVSLAGVEQGAQYFGPGTRLLVL.